One sample yielded the 20 T cell receptor beta chains listed below, sequenced in a study of T cell responses to AZD1222 COVID-19 vaccine. Libraries were prepared by immunoSEQ multiplex PCR; TCRdb keeps only in-frame clonotypes and omits some of them. Of 91,000 or so clones listed, around nine tenths are singletons. The sample consisted of peripheral blood, taken 28 days after the second AZD1222 dose. The receptors derive from an adult who received the AZD1222 COVID-19 vaccine.

V gene TRBV15 combines with J gene TRBJ1-4, with 7 bases matching TRBD1. Germline V CDR1 and CDR2: LNHNV, YYDKDF (reference sequence). The CDR3 has 15 residues. With V trimmed by 0 bases and J by 8 bases, 6 bases remained unmatched. DNA of the CDR3: TGTGCCACCAGCAGAGATGTAAGGGGGCCAGAAAAACTGTTTTTT. It is translated as CATSRDVRGPEKLFF. The variable domain in full, completed from reference TRBV15 and TRBJ1-4, reads DAMVIQNPRYQVTQFGKPVTLSCSQTLNHNVMYWYQQKSSQAPKLLFHYYDKDFNNEADTPDNFQSRRPNTSFCFLDIRSPGLGDTAMYLCATSRDVRGPEKLFFGSGTQLSVL.

The chain carries TRBV28 and TRBJ1-3; perhaps TRBD1 as D (6 bases). The germline CDR1 and CDR2 sequences are MDHEN and SYDVKM. V was shortened by 7 bases and J by 2 bases, with 15 bases between the two germline ends. This CDR3 contains 15 residues. CDR3 coding DNA: TGTGCCAGCACTTCTGGACAGTCCCCTGGAAACACCATATATTTT. It encodes CASTSGQSPGNTIYF.

The J gene is TRBJ2-3, the V gene TRBV24-1; 10 positions agree with TRBD1. The CDR3 spans 13 residues. J lost 6 bases, V lost 7 bases, and 3 bases had no gene match. Germline assignment: CDR1 KGHDR and CDR2 SFDVKD. CDR3 nucleotides: TGTGCCACCAGGGGACAGGGGTTCGATACGCAGTATTTT. It encodes CATRGQGFDTQYF.

The genes are TRBV2 and TRBJ1-5, with D possibly being TRBD1 (6 bases). Per germline, CDR1 SNHLY and CDR2 FYNNEI. Trimming took 4 bases from V and 10 from J, leaving 20 bases between them. The CDR3 has 15 residues. CDR3 region: CASSVEQGFVYPQHF. CDR3 coding DNA: TGTGCCAGCAGTGTGGAACAGGGTTTTGTCTACCCCCAGCATTTT.

About this clone: This same CDR3 is encoded by further DNA sequences in the sample. CDR3 amino acids: CASSQDSEQPQHF. CDR3 sequence (DNA): TGTGCCAGCAGCCAAGATTCAGAACAGCCCCAGCATTTT. The chain is built from TRBV4-2 and TRBJ1-5; D gene uncertain. V lost 0 bases to trimming and J lost 7 bases, with 7 bases between them. The CDR3 extends over 13 amino acids. Germline V gives CDR1 LGHNA, CDR2 YNFKEQ.

The V gene is TRBV4-2, the J gene TRBJ1-1, with D perhaps matching TRBD1 (5 bases). The CDR3 has 15 residues. Trimming cost V 6 bases and J 4 bases, with 18 bases left between them. CDR1 and CDR2 from the germline V gene are LGHNA and YNFKEQ. CDR3 nucleotides: TGTGCCAGCAGAGTCGTCACGGGGCTGAGCACTGAAGCTTTCTTT. Translation gives CASRVVTGLSTEAFF.

The chain uses TRBV5-1 and TRBJ1-1; 8 positions match TRBD1. There are 16 residues in the CDR3. From germline, CDR1 is SGHRS and CDR2 YFSETQ. V lost 4 bases to trimming and J lost 5 bases; unmatched junction nucleotides: 13. Here the CDR3 DNA reads TGCGCCAGCAGCCCCGGGACAGGAGGGGCAGGGACTGAAGCTTTCTTT. This gives the protein CASSPGTGGAGTEAFF.

The chain links TRBV5-4 to TRBJ1-2, with D unclear. The CDR3 runs to 15 residues. The germline V gene encodes CDR1 SGHNT and CDR2 YYREEE (reference sequence). Trimming cost V 4 bases and J 6 bases, with 19 bases left between them. CDR3 coding DNA: TGTGCCAGCAGCCCCACTACAAGGCCTGGACATGGCTACACCTTC. Translated: CASSPTTRPGHGYTF.

The rearrangement joins TRBV4-1 to TRBJ1-3; D call uncertain. The CDR3 runs 17 residues. Trimming pared 4 bases from V and 0 bases from J, leaving 16 bases between. Germline assignment: CDR1 MGHRA and CDR2 YSYEKL. DNA of the CDR3: TGCGCCAGCAGCCGCACAGCGGACGAAAGCTCTGGAAACACCATATATTTT. It encodes CASSRTADESSGNTIYF.

The rearrangement uses TRBV6-7 and TRBJ1-3, with D possibly matching TRBD1 (6 bases). TRBV6-7 is treated as an ORF (open reading frame) with a function not yet certain. CDR3 length equals 10 residues. Trimming removed 8 bases at V and 9 bases at J, with 8 bases between. CDR3: CASGGLTIYF. CDR3 DNA: TGTGCCAGCGGGGGCCTCACCATATATTTT.

The rearrangement joins TRBV11-2 to TRBJ2-5; D unresolved. Germline CDR1 SGHAT, CDR2 FQNNGV. The germline V and J ends were trimmed by 7 bases and 5 bases, with 17 bases remaining between them. CDR3 length: 14 amino acids. The CDR3 nucleotides read TGTGCCAGCAATCACAACTCCCTCCAGGAGACCCAGTACTTC. Residues: CASNHNSLQETQYF. The variable domain in full, completed from reference TRBV11-2 and TRBJ2-5, reads EAGVAQSPRYKIIEKRQSVAFWCNPISGHATLYWYQQILGQGPKLLIQFQNNGVVDDSQLPKDRFSAERLKGVDSTLKIQPAKLEDSAVYLCASNHNSLQETQYFGPGTRLLVL.

The chain combines TRBV28 with TRBJ1-1; TRBD1 matches 8 bases. The V segment lost 2 bases and the J segment 4 bases; nucleotides outside the gene matches: 3. The V gene's germline CDR1 is MDHEN and CDR2 SYDVKM. The CDR3 runs 14 residues. CDR3 region: CASSLRTGRTEAFF. In DNA form, the CDR3 reads TGTGCCAGCAGTTTACGGACAGGGCGCACTGAAGCTTTCTTT. Based on the CDR3 plus reference TRBV28 and TRBJ1-1, the full variable domain is DVKVTQSSRYLVKRTGEKVFLECVQDMDHENMFWYRQDPGLGLRLIYFSYDVKMKEKGDIPEGYSVSREKKERFSLILESASTNQTSMYLCASSLRTGRTEAFFGQGTRLTVV.

The CDR3 spells CASSPGTSGVGYEQYF. CDR3 coding DNA: TGTGCCAGCAGTCCCGGGACTAGCGGAGTGGGATACGAGCAGTACTTC. The rearrangement joins TRBV27 to TRBJ2-7; TRBD2 matches at 11 bases. The CDR3 runs 16 residues. Germline V gene sequence: CDR1 MNHEY, CDR2 SMNVEV (reference sequence). V gave up 5 bases and J gave up 4 bases; unmatched junction bases: 10.

J is TRBJ2-5 and V is TRBV11-2; D possibly corresponds to TRBD2 (6 bases). The germline V gene has CDR1 SGHAT and CDR2 FQNNGV. This CDR3 has 15 residues. V gave up 2 bases and J gave up 1 base, with 11 bases separating them. The CDR3 region is CASSLSPGSQETQYF. For the CDR3, the DNA is TGTGCCAGCAGCTTAAGTCCCGGGAGCCAAGAGACCCAGTACTTC.

The chain employs TRBV28 and TRBJ2-3, with TRBD2 matching 7 bases. V lost 6 bases to trimming and J lost 3 bases; unmatched junction nucleotides: 9. Germline V lookup: CDR1 MDHEN, CDR2 SYDVKM. The CDR3 totals 15 residues. CDR3 in amino acids: CASRTGLSGTDTQYF. The CDR3 DNA is TGTGCCAGCAGGACGGGACTATCAGGAACAGATACGCAGTATTTT.

The CDR3 DNA reads TGTGCCAGCAGCTGGACAGGGGCTGCCACCTTC. This gives the protein CASSWTGAATF. V usage is TRBV7-9 and J usage is TRBJ1-2, with TRBD1 identical over 9 bases. Germline CDR1 SEHNR, CDR2 FQNEAQ (reference sequence). The CDR3 extends over 11 amino acids. V shed 4 bases, J shed 13 bases, and the junction held 4 bases outside the gene matches.

The rearrangement links TRBV7-9 to TRBJ2-7; no firm D call. The CDR3 is 12 residues long. Germline loops: CDR1 SEHNR, CDR2 FQNEAQ (reference sequence). V lost 1 base to trimming and J lost 3 bases, with 4 bases between them. Here the CDR3 DNA reads TGTGCCAGCAGCTTAGGAGACTACGAGCAGTACTTC. Translated, it gives CASSLGDYEQYF.

The chain couples TRBV18 to TRBJ1-2, with D possibly being TRBD1 (6 bases). V gave up 3 bases and J gave up 8 bases, with 10 bases separating them. Germline CDR1 reads KGHSH; CDR2 reads LQKENI. This CDR3 region has 12 residues. CDR3 amino acids: CASSPQGSGYTF. As DNA, the CDR3 is TGTGCCAGCTCACCCCAGGGGAGCGGCTACACCTTC.

This chain connects TRBV30 to TRBJ1-2; D gene unclear. With 1 base removed from V and 6 bases from J, the gap between germline ends came to 9 bases. The CDR3 consists of 12 residues. In germline, CDR1 is GTSNPN, CDR2 SVGIG (reference sequence). The CDR3 nucleotides read TGTGCCTGGAGTGACGGGCGCGATGGCTACACCTTC. It translates to CAWSDGRDGYTF.

This clone was observed once. The genes are TRBV24-1 and TRBJ1-5; 7 bases map to TRBD1. J lost 0 bases, V lost 2 bases, and 12 bases had no gene match. This CDR3 region has 19 residues. The germline gives CDR1 KGHDR, CDR2 SFDVKD. CDR3 sequence: CATSDWDRPRLSSNQPQHF. Here the CDR3 DNA reads TGTGCCACCAGTGATTGGGACAGACCCCGACTTTCTAGCAATCAGCCCCAGCATTTT.